These T cell receptor beta chains were read from a single sample in a study of cytomegalovirus exposure and HLA in healthy donors. The protocol was immunoSEQ multiplex PCR, while the TCRdb copy is restricted to in-frame clones and leaves out a portion. The sample yields 120,000 to 150,000 clones, about 84% seen once. Material: PBMCs. Source of these receptors: a male donor in good health and CMV-seronegative. The CDR3 runs from the conserved cysteine through the conserved F or W. The D gene is left open where the match is weak. Clone sizes are given selectively: once, few, many, or a class where the clone is expanded.

d_call,clone_size,v_call,j_call,cdr3_aa,cdr3_nt
-,-,TRBV2,TRBJ1-5,CASSGDRISNQPQHF,TGTGCCAGCAGTGGCGACAGGATTAGCAATCAGCCCCAGCATTTT
-,-,TRBV5-1,TRBJ2-3,CASSLTGPTDTQYF,TGCGCCAGCAGCTTGACAGGGCCCACAGATACGCAGTATTTT
TRBD1,-,TRBV9,TRBJ1-5,CASSAGTGINQPQHF,TGTGCCAGCAGCGCTGGGACAGGGATCAATCAGCCCCAGCATTTT
TRBD2,-,TRBV5-1,TRBJ2-7,CASSHGLAGNFYEQYF,TGCGCCAGCAGCCACGGACTAGCCGGCAACTTCTACGAGCAGTACTTC
TRBD1,-,TRBV2,TRBJ1-1,CATAGQARSATEAFF,TGTGCCACCGCGGGACAGGCCCGTTCGGCTACTGAAGCTTTCTTT
-,-,TRBV18,TRBJ1-5,CASSTQHGGSNQPQHF,TGTGCCAGCTCAACCCAGCATGGGGGCAGCAATCAGCCCCAGCATTTT
TRBD2,-,TRBV5-4,TRBJ2-1,CASSLGLAGTEQFF,TGTGCCAGCAGCTTGGGACTAGCGGGGACCGAGCAGTTCTTC
-,-,TRBV28,TRBJ2-4,CASSLGGSVNIQYF,TGTGCCAGCAGTTTAGGGGGGTCGGTAAACATTCAGTACTTC
-,-,TRBV14,TRBJ1-6,CASSQVGGDSPLHF,TGTGCCAGCAGCCAAGTGGGGGGGGACTCACCCCTCCACTTT
-,once,TRBV7-6,TRBJ1-3,CASSSGSNAGNTIYF,TGTGCCAGCAGCTCAGGGTCAAACGCTGGAAACACCATATATTTT
TRBD2,-,TRBV30,TRBJ2-7,CAWSGSVGTSGSTYEQYF,TGTGCCTGGAGTGGATCGGTAGGGACTAGCGGGAGCACCTACGAGCAGTACTTC
-,-,TRBV27,TRBJ2-5,CASSLWGGPQYF,TGTGCCAGCAGTTTATGGGGAGGCCCCCAGTACTTC
-,once,TRBV13,TRBJ2-7,CASSLRERGYEQYF,TGTGCCAGCAGCTTAAGAGAAAGGGGTTACGAGCAGTACTTC
-,once,TRBV7-9,TRBJ1-1,CSSSPAGVGAFF,TGTTCCAGCAGCCCGGCCGGGGTCGGCGCTTTCTTT
TRBD2,-,TRBV13,TRBJ2-1,CASSISGGGVNEQFF,TGTGCCAGCAGCATTAGCGGGGGGGGTGTAAATGAGCAGTTCTTC
TRBD2,-,TRBV27,TRBJ2-7,CASSLWGELNPGTSAREQYF,TGTGCCAGCAGTTTATGGGGGGAACTTAATCCGGGGACTAGTGCCCGCGAGCAGTACTTC
-,-,TRBV4-3,TRBJ2-7,CASSQEPRDFYEQYF,TGCGCCAGCAGCCAAGAACCTCGGGACTTCTACGAGCAGTACTTC
-,-,TRBV27,TRBJ2-7,CASSLEGGSLAHEQYF,TGTGCCAGCAGTTTAGAAGGCGGTAGTCTCGCCCACGAGCAGTACTTC
TRBD2,-,TRBV27,TRBJ2-4,CASSGGSKNIQYF,TGTGCCAGCTCCGGGGGGAGCAAAAACATTCAGTACTTC
TRBD1,-,TRBV28,TRBJ2-7,CASKIPGQGGYEQYF,TGTGCCAGCAAGATTCCGGGACAGGGGGGCTACGAGCAGTACTTC
-,once,TRBV6-5,TRBJ1-4,CASSYGWGDNEKLFF,TGTGCCAGCAGTTACGGCTGGGGGGATAATGAAAAACTGTTTTTT
TRBD1,-,TRBV6-6,TRBJ1-6,CASSSGTGSSPLHF,TGTGCCAGCAGTTCCGGGACAGGGAGTTCACCCCTCCACTTT
TRBD1,-,TRBV19,TRBJ1-5,CASSTMDRGKNQPQHF,TGTGCCAGTAGTACCATGGACAGGGGGAAAAATCAGCCCCAGCATTTT
-,-,TRBV6-5,TRBJ2-2,CASRPGGVKGGELFF,TGTGCCAGCAGGCCCGGTGGAGTTAAAGGCGGGGAGCTGTTTTTT
-,-,TRBV11-2,TRBJ2-7,CASSLDLGHRYEQYF,TGTGCCAGCAGCTTAGATCTTGGACATCGCTACGAGCAGTACTTC
-,-,TRBV9,TRBJ2-7,CASSVDVGPYEQYF,TGTGCCAGCAGCGTAGATGTGGGCCCCTACGAGCAGTACTTC
TRBD1,-,TRBV18,TRBJ1-2,CASSPRAGGDYGYTF,TGTGCCAGCTCACCGCGAGCAGGGGGCGACTATGGCTACACCTTC
TRBD1,once,TRBV15,TRBJ1-1,CATSRGQGAWTEAFF,TGTGCCACCAGCAGAGGACAGGGGGCATGGACTGAAGCTTTCTTT
-,-,TRBV9,TRBJ1-1,CASSLGENTEAFF,TGTGCCAGCAGCCTCGGGGAGAACACTGAAGCTTTCTTT
-,-,TRBV5-5,TRBJ1-5,CASSFTLGVGQPQHF,TGTGCCAGCAGCTTCACATTAGGAGTCGGACAGCCCCAGCATTTT
-,-,TRBV7-6,TRBJ2-2,CASSPFPNTGELFF,TGTGCCAGCAGCCCCTTCCCGAACACCGGGGAGCTGTTTTTT
-,once,TRBV7-9,TRBJ1-1,CASSALRVNTEAFF,TGTGCCAGCAGCGCTCTCAGGGTGAACACTGAAGCTTTCTTT
-,-,TRBV9,TRBJ1-3,CASSVNGKAYF,TGTGCCAGCAGCGTAAACGGGAAGGCGTATTTT
-,few,TRBV14,TRBJ1-1,CASSLGGMNTEAFF,TGTGCCAGCAGCCTGGGGGGAATGAACACTGAAGCTTTCTTT
TRBD1,-,TRBV7-2,TRBJ2-4,CASSSGQGTHRSYF,TGTGCCAGCAGCTCCGGACAGGGGACCCATAGGAGTTACTTC
-,few,TRBV4-3,TRBJ1-4,CASSLSRMEEKLFF,TGCGCCAGCAGCCTTAGCCGGATGGAGGAAAAACTGTTTTTT
-,-,TRBV7-6,TRBJ2-1,CASFSSSEGYEQFF,TGTGCCAGCTTCTCTAGCTCGGAGGGGTATGAGCAGTTCTTC
TRBD2,-,TRBV19,TRBJ2-5,CASTAGVPETQYF,TGTGCCAGTACAGCGGGAGTGCCAGAGACCCAGTACTTC
TRBD2,-,TRBV29-1,TRBJ2-1,CSVPSVAGGRSEQFF,TGCAGCGTTCCGAGCGTGGCGGGGGGGCGGAGTGAGCAGTTCTTC